This T cell receptor beta chain was identified during a study of blood T cell repertoires in COVID-19. The CDR3 runs 18 residues. The J segment lost 6 bases and the V segment lost 6 bases, leaving 18 bases of the junction unmatched. The data were produced by immunoSEQ multiplex PCR, yet TCRdb's version contains in-frame clones alone and is incomplete. The profile shows more than 200,000 clones, 85% to 90% of them singletons. The receptor's source is a woman aged 55-70 years with acute or convalescent COVID-19. The sequencing sample was made of peripheral blood. J is TRBJ2-2 and V is TRBV23-1; 8 bases align to TRBD2. Being an ORF, TRBV23-1 has a function that is uncertain. The CDR3 DNA follows: TGCGCCAGCAGCCGACGACCTCCGGGACTAGTCGGTCCCGGGGAGCTGTTTTTT. Encoded protein: CASSRRPPGLVGPGELFF.